This T cell receptor beta chain was recorded in a study of Graves' ophthalmopathy and Graves' hyperthyroidism. About the research overall: The collection of peripheral blood took place at initial diagnosis, before any treatment. Findings and caveats of the study: A 13-signature model separated ophthalmopathy from stable hyperthyroidism, just under 90% sensitivity, approximately 84% specificity.

Trimming took 4 bases from V and 0 from J, leaving 10 bases between them. Per germline, CDR1 SQVTM and CDR2 ANQGSEA. This CDR3 comprises 14 residues. RNA transcripts were the template, and TCR beta CDR3 regions were amplified from them. HTBI-primed first-round RT-PCR preceded second-round multiplex PCR. MiXCR was run by TCRdb on the multiplex PCR reads, yielding one entry per CDR3 protein. This sample has 650,000 to 900,000 distinct CDR3 sequences, with roughly two fifths found just once. Concerning this clonotype: Antigen: not known.

Diagnostic conclusions were grounded in clinical symptoms, serum thyroxine, TRAb, thyroid ultrasound and orbital computed tomography. The sample taken for sequencing was peripheral blood. The TCR was taken from an adult man with Graves' ophthalmopathy. The chain recombines TRBV29-1 with TRBJ2-1, with D unclear. The CDR3 DNA follows: TGCAGCGTTGCTGCTGGTGGCTCCTACAATGAGCAGTTCTTC. Its protein product is CSVAAGGSYNEQFF.